This T cell receptor (beta chain) was identified in a study of blood T cell repertoires in COVID-19. Background on the study: COVID-19 samples collected from the United States, Italy and Spain covered acute and convalescent phases. T cells, B-cell-depleted T cells, or PBMCs supplied cDNA or gDNA.

Participants came from roughly 25 US areas, aged about 18 to 100 years. Per the original data handling: Amplification from reference gene primers served as the basis for estimated nucleated cell counts. Profiling relied on immunoSEQ multiplex PCR, and the TCRdb table lists in-frame clones only, not all of them. V and J calls plus clone size are reproduced from that table; the DNA served to infer D and trimming. The data contain some 170,000 clones, more than 85% of them seen just once; the ten biggest clones take up around 1.2%. The CDR3 totals 13 residues. From germline, CDR1 is SGHTA and CDR2 FQGNSA. Trimming removed 4 bases at V and 7 bases at J, with 14 bases between.

This receptor was obtained from a human donor with acute COVID-19. The donor label of this sample is uncertain. This chain uses TRBV7-2 with TRBJ2-7; D is uncertain. The specimen was PBMCs or T cells enriched from blood (not recorded which). As DNA, the CDR3 is TGTGCCAGCAGCTCGTTCACCCATGAGGAGCAGTACTTC. It is translated as CASSSFTHEEQYF.